The entry below gives a single TCR beta chain sequence along with its context. Losses at the gene ends were 5 bases for V and 3 bases for J; bases not matched to a gene: 5. This CDR3 has 15 residues. The germline CDR1 and CDR2 sequences are WSHSY and SAAADI. This sample is part of a study of blood T cell repertoires in COVID-19. Overall study: T cells, B-cell-depleted T cells, or PBMCs supplied cDNA or gDNA.

Clones were read by immunoSEQ multiplex PCR, and TCRdb kept only the in-frame ones, dropping some. This table holds around 300,000 clones, 86% found once. The chain employs TRBV10-2 and TRBJ2-7, with 12 positions matching TRBD2. Input material: peripheral blood. The TCR was taken from a woman in her twenties or thirties who had recovered from COVID-19. The CDR3 nucleotides are TGCGCCAGCAGTTGGACTAGCGGGACGAACTACGAGCAGTACTTC. Translating it yields CASSWTSGTNYEQYF.